The 7 T cell receptor beta chains below all came from one sample that was sequenced in a study of CD8 T cells in ankylosing spondylitis. TCRdb re-called the 5' RACE reads through MiXCR, storing one row per CDR3 protein. Of about 160,000 distinct CDR3 sequences listed, 8.5% to 10% are singletons. The sample comprised blood, either unsorted or a sorted T cell fraction (not recorded which). These receptors were obtained from a female donor with ankylosing spondylitis or in good health (not recorded which).

At least ten counts were recorded for this clonotype. This chain joins TRBV6-5 and TRBJ2-5; 7 positions agree with TRBD1. Germline V CDR1 and CDR2: MNHEY, SVGAGI. J gave up 4 bases and V 11 bases, and 7 bases lay outside the gene matches. This CDR3 has 12 residues. CDR3 residues: CACHDRVETQYF. In nucleotides, the CDR3 is TGTGCCTGCCACGACAGGGTAGAGACCCAGTACTTC.

The chain is built from TRBV27 and TRBJ2-5, with D maybe TRBD2 (6 bases). V was cut by 6 bases and J by 5 bases, with 16 bases left in between. Per the germline V gene, CDR1 is MNHEY and CDR2 is SMNVEV (reference sequence). The CDR3 extends over 14 amino acids. CDR3 DNA: TGTGCCAGCAGACGCCGGGACTCTGGGGAGACCCAGTACTTC. This sequence encodes CASRRRDSGETQYF.

This clonotype was seen many times. This sequence joins TRBV29-1 and TRBJ2-5; 7 positions agree with TRBD2. This CDR3 comprises 12 residues. Germline assignment: CDR1 SQVTM and CDR2 ANQGSEA. The trim removed 6 bases at V and 7 bases at J, leaving 8 bases unmatched. CDR3 protein: CSVELGEGTQYF. DNA of the CDR3: TGCAGCGTGGAACTCGGGGAGGGGACCCAGTACTTC.

The chain joins TRBV13 to TRBJ2-5, with D hard to call. From germline, CDR1 is PRHDT and CDR2 FYEKMQ (reference sequence). The CDR3 contains 15 residues. The V end was cut by 3 bases, the J end by 1 base, with 12 bases between. The CDR3 sequence: CASSFTVSPQETQYF. The CDR3 nucleotides read TGTGCCAGCAGCTTTACCGTCTCCCCCCAAGAGACCCAGTACTTC.

Ten or more counts support this clonotype. This chain links TRBV5-1 with TRBJ1-2; D is unresolved. Germline values: CDR1 SGHRS, CDR2 YFSETQ. The CDR3 totals 13 residues. V lost 0 bases, J lost 7 bases, and 10 bases lay in between. CDR3 protein: CASSLETAPGYTF. The DNA for the CDR3 is TGCGCCAGCAGCTTGGAAACAGCCCCTGGCTACACCTTC.

The table lists this clonotype with a few counts. The chain links TRBV7-8 to TRBJ2-2; possible D gene TRBD2, 6 bases. Germline loops: CDR1 SGHVS, CDR2 FQNEAQ. This CDR3 comprises 17 residues. Trimming took off 1 base at V and 3 bases at J, with 15 bases between the two ends. The DNA of the CDR3 is TGTGCCAGCAGCTTAGACTTCGGAAGCGGGTACACCGGGGAGCTGTTTTTT. The encoded protein is CASSLDFGSGYTGELFF.

This clonotype occurred a few times. The chain employs TRBV2 and TRBJ2-7, with TRBD1 as a possible D gene (6 bases). V was trimmed by 3 bases and J by 3 bases, leaving 15 bases between them. Germline CDR1 is SNHLY and CDR2 is FYNNEI. The CDR3 consists of 15 residues. The CDR3 protein is CASSDPSGVFYEQYF. DNA for the CDR3: TGTGCCAGCAGTGATCCCTCAGGGGTCTTCTACGAGCAGTACTTC.